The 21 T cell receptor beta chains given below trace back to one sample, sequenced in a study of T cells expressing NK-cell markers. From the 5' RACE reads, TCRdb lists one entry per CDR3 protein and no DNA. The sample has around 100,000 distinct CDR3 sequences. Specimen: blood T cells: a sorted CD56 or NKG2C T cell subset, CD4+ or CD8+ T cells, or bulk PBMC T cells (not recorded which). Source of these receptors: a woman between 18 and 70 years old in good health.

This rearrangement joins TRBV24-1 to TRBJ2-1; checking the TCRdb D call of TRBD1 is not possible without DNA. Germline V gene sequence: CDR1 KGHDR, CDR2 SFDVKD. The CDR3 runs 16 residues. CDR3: CATSDSGTARYNEQFF.

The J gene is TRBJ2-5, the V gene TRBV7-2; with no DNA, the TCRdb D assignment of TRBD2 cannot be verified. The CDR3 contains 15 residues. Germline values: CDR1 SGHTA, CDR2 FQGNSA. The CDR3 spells CASSFLAGPQETQYF.

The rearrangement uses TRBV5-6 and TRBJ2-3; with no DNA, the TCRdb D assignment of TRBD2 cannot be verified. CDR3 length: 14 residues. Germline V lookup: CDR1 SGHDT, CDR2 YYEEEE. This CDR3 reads CASSLLIAADTQYF.

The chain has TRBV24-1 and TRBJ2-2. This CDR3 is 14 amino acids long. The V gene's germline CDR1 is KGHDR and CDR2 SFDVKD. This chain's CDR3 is CATSDFTDTGELFF.

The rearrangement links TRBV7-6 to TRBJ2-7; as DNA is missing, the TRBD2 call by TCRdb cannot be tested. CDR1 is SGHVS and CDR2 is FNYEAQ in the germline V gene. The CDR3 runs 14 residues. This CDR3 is CASSLVQGGYEQYF.

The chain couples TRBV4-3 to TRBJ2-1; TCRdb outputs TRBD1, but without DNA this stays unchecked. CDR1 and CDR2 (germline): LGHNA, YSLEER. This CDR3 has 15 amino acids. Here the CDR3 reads CASSQVGDIRSEQFF.

CDR3 loop: CASSLGDTGELFF. This sequence joins TRBV7-3 and TRBJ2-2; TCRdb names TRBD1, which stays unverified in the absence of DNA. The germline gives CDR1 SGHTA, CDR2 FQGTGA. The CDR3 spans 13 residues.

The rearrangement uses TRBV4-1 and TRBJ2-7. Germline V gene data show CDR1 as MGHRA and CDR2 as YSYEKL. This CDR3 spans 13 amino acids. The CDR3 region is CASSQVKEYEQYF.

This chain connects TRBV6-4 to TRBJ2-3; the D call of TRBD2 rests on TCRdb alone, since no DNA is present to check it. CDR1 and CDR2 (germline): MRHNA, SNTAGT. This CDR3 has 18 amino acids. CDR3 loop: CASSATFTTSGGADTQYF.

The CDR3 spells CASTGTENSPLHF. The rearrangement links TRBV6-1 to TRBJ1-6; TCRdb's D call of TRBD1 is untestable without DNA. CDR3 length: 13 amino acids. CDR1 is MNHNS and CDR2 is SASEGT in the germline V gene.

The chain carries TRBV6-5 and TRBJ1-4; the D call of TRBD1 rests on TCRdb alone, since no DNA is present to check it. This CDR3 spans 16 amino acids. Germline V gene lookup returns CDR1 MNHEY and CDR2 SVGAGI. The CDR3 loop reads CASSLNPGAGDEKLFF.

CDR3: CASESGKRYNEQFF. The chain employs TRBV12-3 or TRBV12-4 and TRBJ2-1. The CDR3 consists of 14 residues.

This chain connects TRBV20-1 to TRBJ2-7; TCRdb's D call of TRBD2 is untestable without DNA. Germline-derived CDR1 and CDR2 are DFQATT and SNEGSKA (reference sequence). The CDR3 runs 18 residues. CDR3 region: CSATDSGFAGGLSYEQYF.

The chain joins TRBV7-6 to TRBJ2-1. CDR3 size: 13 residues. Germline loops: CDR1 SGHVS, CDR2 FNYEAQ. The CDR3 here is CASSLDGYNEQFF.

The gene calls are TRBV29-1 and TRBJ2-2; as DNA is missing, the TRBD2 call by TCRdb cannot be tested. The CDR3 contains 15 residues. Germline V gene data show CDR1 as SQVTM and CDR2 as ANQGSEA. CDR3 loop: CSVPGLAGDTGELFF.

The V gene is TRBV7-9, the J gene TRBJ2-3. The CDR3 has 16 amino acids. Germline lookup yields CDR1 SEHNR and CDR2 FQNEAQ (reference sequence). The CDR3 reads CASSLPTSGGTDTQYF.

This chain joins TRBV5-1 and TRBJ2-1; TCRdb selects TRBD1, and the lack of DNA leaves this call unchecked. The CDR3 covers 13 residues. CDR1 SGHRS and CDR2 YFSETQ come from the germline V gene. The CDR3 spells CASSLRGYNEQFF.

This CDR3 reads CSARGFKGDTQYF. V is TRBV20-1 and J is TRBJ2-3. The germline V gene encodes CDR1 DFQATT and CDR2 SNEGSKA (reference sequence). CDR3 length: 13 residues.

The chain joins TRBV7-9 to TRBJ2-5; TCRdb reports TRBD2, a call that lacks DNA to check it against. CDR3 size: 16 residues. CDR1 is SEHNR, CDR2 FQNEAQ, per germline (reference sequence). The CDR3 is CASSETSGGIQETQYF.

The CDR3 spells CASSLRAVAPLHF. This chain links TRBV12-3 or TRBV12-4 with TRBJ1-6. The CDR3 loop spans 13 amino acids.

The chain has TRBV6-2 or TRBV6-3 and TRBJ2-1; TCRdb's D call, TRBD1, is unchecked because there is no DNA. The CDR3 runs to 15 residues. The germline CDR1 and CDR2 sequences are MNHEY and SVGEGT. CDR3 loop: CASSQNRGGSHEQFF.